Following are 8 T cell receptor beta chains from one sample sequenced in a study of T cells in localized non-small cell lung cancer. Repertoires were generated with immunoSEQ multiplex PCR, while TCRdb's copy carries only in-frame clones and drops some. This table holds 45,000 to 55,000 clones, just over 85% found once. Sequenced material: peripheral blood, taken before any cancer treatment. The receptor source for this set is a male donor at least 60 years old with stage III squamous cell lung carcinoma.

V gene TRBV23-1 combines with J gene TRBJ1-4; D is unresolved. TRBV23-1 is flagged as an ORF with uncertain function. Trimming pared 11 bases from V and 4 bases from J, leaving 20 bases between. CDR3 size: 15 residues. DNA for the CDR3: TGCGCCCCCGCCCGGGCAGCGGGCCTTAATGAAAAACTGTTTTTT. Protein: CAPARAAGLNEKLFF.

The chain joins TRBV7-3 to TRBJ2-1, with a tentative D call TRBD1 (5 bases). This CDR3 is 15 amino acids long. Per the germline V gene, CDR1 is SGHTA and CDR2 is FQGTGA. Trimming stripped 2 bases from V and 7 bases from J, with 15 bases between. The CDR3, as DNA: TGTGCCAGCAGCTTATCCGGGTTGGGGCTGAATGAGCAGTTCTTC. Encoded protein: CASSLSGLGLNEQFF. The full variable domain, rest sourced from reference TRBV7-3 and TRBJ2-1, is GAGVSQTPSNKVTEKGKYVELRCDPISGHTALYWYRQSLGQGPEFLIYFQGTGAADDSGLPNDRFFAVRPEGSVSTLKIQRTERGDSAVYLCASSLSGLGLNEQFFGPGTRLTVL.

The chain carries TRBV18 and TRBJ1-1; 12 nucleotides agree with TRBD1. This CDR3 has 15 residues. Per germline, CDR1 KGHSH and CDR2 LQKENI. Trimming cost V 3 bases and J 5 bases; bases outside gene matches: 4. CDR3 protein: CASSPGQGAKTEAFF. The CDR3 nucleotides are TGTGCCAGCTCACCGGGACAGGGGGCGAAAACTGAAGCTTTCTTT.

The genes are TRBV6-5 and TRBJ2-3; D is perhaps TRBD1 or TRBD2 (5 bases each). The germline V gene encodes CDR1 MNHEY and CDR2 SVGAGI. V was cut by 6 bases and J by 4 bases, with 17 bases left in between. There are 15 residues in the CDR3. The CDR3 DNA follows: TGTGCCAGCAGCCTCAGCCGGGACCGGGCAGATACGCAGTATTTT. Protein sequence: CASSLSRDRADTQYF.

The chain combines TRBV19 with TRBJ1-4; D is ambiguous. The CDR3 covers 15 residues. Germline CDR1 is LNHDA and CDR2 is SQIVND (reference sequence). Trimming took off 2 bases at V and 5 bases at J, with 12 bases between the two ends. The CDR3 sequence is CASSIHEAGNEKLFF. Written as DNA, the CDR3 is TGTGCCAGTAGTATACACGAAGCGGGAAATGAAAAACTGTTTTTT.

The DNA for the CDR3 is TGTGCCAGCAGCATCTTAGCGGGAGCGGGCCTTTCTTACGAGCAGTACTTC. Residues: CASSILAGAGLSYEQYF. This chain uses TRBV5-5 with TRBJ2-7; 9 bases map to TRBD2. CDR3 length: 17 residues. CDR1 and CDR2 from the germline V gene are SGHKS and YYEKEE (reference sequence). Trimming at V came to 4 bases and at J to 4 bases, leaving 15 bases not matched to a gene.

This chain links TRBV19 with TRBJ2-1; TRBD1 matches 7 bases. Germline CDR1 reads LNHDA; CDR2 reads SQIVND (reference sequence). The junction had 6 bases not matched to a gene; V was cut back by 7 bases and J by 6 bases. The CDR3 spans 13 residues. As DNA, the CDR3 is TGTGCCAGTAACCGGGACAGTCGCAATGAGCAGTTCTTC. Protein product: CASNRDSRNEQFF.

This clone has only a few counts. The chain combines TRBV4-2 with TRBJ2-5; 9 bases line up with TRBD2. Per the germline V gene, CDR1 is LGHNA and CDR2 is YNFKEQ. The CDR3 spans 16 residues. Trimming removed 1 base from V and 4 bases from J; junction bases left unmatched: 7. CDR3 coding DNA: TGTGCCAGCAGCCAAGGAACCCTAGCGGGAATAGAGACCCAGTACTTC. This translates into CASSQGTLAGIETQYF.